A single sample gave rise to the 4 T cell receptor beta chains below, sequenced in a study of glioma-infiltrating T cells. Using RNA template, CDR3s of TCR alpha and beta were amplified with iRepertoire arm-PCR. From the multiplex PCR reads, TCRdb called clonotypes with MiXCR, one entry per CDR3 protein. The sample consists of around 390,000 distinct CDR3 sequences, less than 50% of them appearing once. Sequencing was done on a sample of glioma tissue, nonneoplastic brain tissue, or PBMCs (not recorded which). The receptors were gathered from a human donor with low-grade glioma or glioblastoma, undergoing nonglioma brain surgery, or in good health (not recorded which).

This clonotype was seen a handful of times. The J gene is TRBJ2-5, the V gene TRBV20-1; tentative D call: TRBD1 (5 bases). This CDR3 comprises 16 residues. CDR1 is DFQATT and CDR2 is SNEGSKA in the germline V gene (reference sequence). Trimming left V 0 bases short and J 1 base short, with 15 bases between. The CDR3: CSARDFGRAPQETQYF. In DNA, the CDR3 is TGCAGTGCTAGAGATTTTGGCAGGGCCCCCCAAGAGACCCAGTACTTC.

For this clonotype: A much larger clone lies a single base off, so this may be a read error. CDR3 DNA: TGTGCCAGCGGTTCCCCCTCTAGCGGGAGAGGATACGAGCAGTACTTC. Protein: CASGSPSSGRGYEQYF. The chain couples TRBV27 to TRBJ2-7; 10 bases are a match to TRBD2. CDR1 and CDR2 (germline): MNHEY, SMNVEV (reference sequence). The CDR3 covers 16 residues. V lost 8 bases and J lost 4; bases outside the gene matches: 14.

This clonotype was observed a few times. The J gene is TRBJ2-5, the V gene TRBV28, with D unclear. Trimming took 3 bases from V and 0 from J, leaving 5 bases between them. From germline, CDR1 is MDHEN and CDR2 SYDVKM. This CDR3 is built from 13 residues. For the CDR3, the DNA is TGTGCCAGCAGTTTGGTGAACCAAGAGACCCAGTACTTC. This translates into CASSLVNQETQYF.

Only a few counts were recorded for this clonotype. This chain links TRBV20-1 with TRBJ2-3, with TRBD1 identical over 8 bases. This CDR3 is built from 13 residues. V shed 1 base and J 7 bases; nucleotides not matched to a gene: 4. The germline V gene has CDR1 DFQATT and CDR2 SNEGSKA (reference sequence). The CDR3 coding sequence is TGCAGTGCTAGAGGACAGGGGCCCAATACGCAGTATTTT. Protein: CSARGQGPNTQYF.